One sample yielded the 21 T cell receptor beta chains listed below, sequenced in a study of cytomegalovirus exposure and HLA in healthy donors. The PCR employed 60 Vbeta primers together with 13 Jbeta primers. The table came from immunoSEQ multiplex PCR; TCRdb's copy has only in-frame clones and leaves some out. In the table there are 140,000 or so clones, about a tenth of which are singletons. Sequencing was carried out using PBMCs. These receptors were collected from a male donor in good health and CMV-seronegative.

This sequence joins TRBV28 and TRBJ2-1, with 9 bases lining up with TRBD1. This CDR3 contains 16 residues. Trimming removed 8 bases from V and 6 bases from J; junction bases left unmatched: 14. Germline V CDR1 and CDR2: MDHEN, SYDVKM. In DNA, the CDR3 is TGTGCCAGCGTCGCCCCCCGGGGGACAGGGACCAATGAGCAGTTCTTC. Its protein is CASVAPRGTGTNEQFF.

The chain has TRBV5-6 and TRBJ2-5; 8 bases map to TRBD2. TRBJ2-7 explains the end of the DNA better; the J call may be wrong. Germline loops: CDR1 SGHDT, CDR2 YYEEEE. This CDR3 contains 15 residues. Here the CDR3 DNA reads TGTGCCAGCAGCTTAAGGCGGGGGGTTTCCTACGAGCAGTACTTC. Protein sequence: CASSLRRGVSYEQYF.

The chain uses TRBV27 and TRBJ1-5; unclear D gene. Germline CDR1 is MNHEY and CDR2 is SMNVEV (reference sequence). The CDR3 runs to 14 residues. Trimming left V 1 base short and J 7 bases short, with 11 bases between. The CDR3 reads CASSLLLGGQPQHF. CDR3 in DNA: TGTGCCAGCAGTTTATTGCTGGGAGGGCAGCCCCAGCATTTT.

This clone was found a few times. The J gene is TRBJ2-2, the V gene TRBV4-1; TRBD1 agrees at 12 bases. The ends lost 4 bases at V and 7 bases at J; junction bases unmatched: 10. This CDR3 spans 17 amino acids. The V gene's germline CDR1 is MGHRA and CDR2 YSYEKL. CDR3 sequence: CASSLIPGTGGVGELFF. CDR3 DNA sequence: TGCGCCAGCAGCCTGATACCCGGGACAGGGGGCGTCGGGGAGCTGTTTTTT.

The CDR3 DNA reads TGCGCCAGCAGCTTGCAGTCGGCGGGGAGCACAGATACGCAGTATTTT. It specifies CASSLQSAGSTDTQYF. V is TRBV5-1 and J is TRBJ2-3, with D possibly matching TRBD2 (6 bases). The CDR3 covers 16 residues. CDR1 is SGHRS and CDR2 is YFSETQ in the germline V gene. Deletions cut 1 base from V and 0 bases from J, with 12 bases between.

The rearrangement links TRBV4-3 to TRBJ2-2; D gene uncertain. The CDR3 extends over 12 amino acids. Germline CDR1 is LGHNA and CDR2 is YSLEER. V lost 4 bases, J lost 6 bases, and 6 bases lay in between. As DNA, the CDR3 is TGCGCCAGCAGCCCAGTGGCCGGGGAGCTGTTTTTT. The encoded protein is CASSPVAGELFF.

The V gene is TRBV7-6, the J gene TRBJ2-2, with 9 bases fitting TRBD2. The trim removed 0 bases at V and 0 bases at J, leaving 11 bases unmatched. The CDR3 loop spans 20 amino acids. The germline CDR1 and CDR2 sequences are SGHVS and FNYEAQ. As DNA, the CDR3 is TGTGCCAGCAGCTTAGCGGAGGGGTGGACTAGCGAACCGAACACCGGGGAGCTGTTTTTT. Translated: CASSLAEGWTSEPNTGELFF.

The chain has TRBV19 and TRBJ2-1, with a weak D call TRBD2 (7 bases). The germline V and J ends were trimmed by 1 base and 0 bases, with 10 bases remaining between them. Germline CDR1 LNHDA, CDR2 SQIVND (reference sequence). The CDR3 is 16 residues long. The CDR3 sequence is CASSIGGGGSYNEQFF. In DNA, the CDR3 is TGTGCCAGTAGTATAGGAGGGGGGGGCTCCTACAATGAGCAGTTCTTC. Looking up the rest from reference TRBV19 and TRBJ2-1 gives the full variable domain: DGGITQSPKYLFRKEGQNVTLSCEQNLNHDAMYWYRQDPGQGLRLIYYSQIVNDFQKGDIAEGYSVSREKKESFPLTVTSAQKNPTAFYLCASSIGGGGSYNEQFFGPGTRLTVL.

The gene calls are TRBV29-1 and TRBJ1-2; no firm D call. The germline CDR1 and CDR2 sequences are SQVTM and ANQGSEA. V lost 0 bases and J lost 4, with 9 bases in between. This CDR3 comprises 13 residues. The CDR3 here is CSVEDSDSYGYTF. The CDR3 nucleotides read TGCAGCGTTGAAGACAGTGATTCCTATGGCTACACCTTC.

This clone was observed a handful of times. This chain uses TRBV28 with TRBJ1-5, with TRBD1 identical over 8 bases. The V gene end was trimmed by 5 bases and the J gene end by 5 bases; junction bases not matched to a gene: 5. Germline lookup yields CDR1 MDHEN and CDR2 SYDVKM. The CDR3 has 14 residues. For the CDR3, the DNA is TGTGCCAGCAGTCCTGCCAGGGGGCATCAGCCCCAGCATTTT. Translated, it gives CASSPARGHQPQHF.

The V and J genes are TRBV15 and TRBJ1-4; TRBD1 agrees at 9 bases. The CDR3 runs 15 residues. V lost 3 bases to trimming and J lost 12 bases; unmatched junction nucleotides: 11. Germline lookup yields CDR1 LNHNV and CDR2 YYDKDF (reference sequence). In DNA form, the CDR3 reads TGTGCCACCAGCAGCCGGGACAGGGTAGAAGATGAACTGTTTTTT. The encoded protein is CATSSRDRVEDELFF.

This clone was detected only a few times. The gene calls are TRBV5-4 and TRBJ2-3, with D possibly matching TRBD1 (8 bases). Per germline, CDR1 SGHNT and CDR2 YYREEE (reference sequence). The CDR3 is made up of 15 amino acids. The V end lost 4 bases, the J end lost 3 bases, and 15 bases lay between the germline ends. CDR3 sequence: CASSPDRGGTDTQYF. CDR3 DNA: TGTGCCAGCAGCCCCGACAGGGGAGGGACAGATACGCAGTATTTT.

This sequence joins TRBV30 and TRBJ1-2; the match to TRBD1 covers 10 bases. This CDR3 region has 14 residues. Germline V gene sequence: CDR1 GTSNPN, CDR2 SVGIG (reference sequence). J lost 7 bases, V lost 1 base, and 6 bases had no gene match. The CDR3 loop reads CAWSAPGTGVGYTF. The CDR3 DNA reads TGTGCCTGGAGTGCCCCCGGGACAGGGGTTGGCTACACCTTC.

This clone was seen a handful of times. This chain links TRBV6-1 with TRBJ1-1; D is ambiguous. Per the germline V gene, CDR1 is MNHNS and CDR2 is SASEGT. There are 12 residues in the CDR3. Deletions cut 4 bases from V and 4 bases from J, with 7 bases between. CDR3 DNA: TGTGCCAGCAGTGGGGAGACCACTGAAGCTTTCTTT. Protein: CASSGETTEAFF.

The chain is built from TRBV28 and TRBJ2-7; D is unresolved. V lost 4 bases to trimming and J lost 2 bases, with 9 bases between them. The CDR3 has 13 residues. The germline CDR1 and CDR2 sequences are MDHEN and SYDVKM. The CDR3 sequence: CASSSTEPYEQYF. CDR3 nucleotides: TGTGCCAGCAGTTCAACGGAGCCCTACGAGCAGTACTTC.

This clone has only a few counts. The rearrangement links TRBV19 to TRBJ1-1; D may be TRBD1 (6 bases). Looked up from germline, CDR1 is LNHDA and CDR2 is SQIVND (reference sequence). The CDR3 runs to 16 residues. V was clipped by 1 base and J by 1 base, with 13 bases between them. CDR3 sequence reads: CASSIVRGARNTEAFF. The CDR3 region has the DNA TGTGCCAGTAGTATAGTTCGGGGGGCTAGGAACACTGAAGCTTTCTTT.

The V gene is TRBV27, the J gene TRBJ2-7, with unresolved D. Germline CDR1 reads MNHEY; CDR2 reads SMNVEV (reference sequence). The CDR3 sequence is 13 residues long. V was trimmed by 8 bases and J by 1 base, leaving 12 bases between them. This CDR3 reads CASVPTDSYEQYF. In DNA form, the CDR3 reads TGTGCCAGCGTCCCCACAGATTCCTACGAGCAGTACTTC.

The rearrangement joins TRBV5-1 to TRBJ2-2; D perhaps matches TRBD1 (5 bases). The V and J ends lost 7 bases and 0 bases respectively, with 10 bases between them. Germline loops: CDR1 SGHRS, CDR2 YFSETQ. This CDR3 is 14 amino acids long. CDR3 amino acids: CASLGASNTGELFF. The CDR3, as DNA: TGCGCCAGCTTAGGGGCTTCGAACACCGGGGAGCTGTTTTTT.

This chain uses TRBV6-6 with TRBJ2-7; no reliable D call. V shed 7 bases and J shed 0 bases, with 10 bases lying between them. This CDR3 is 13 amino acids long. Germline loops: CDR1 MNHNY, CDR2 SVGAGI (reference sequence). The CDR3 nucleotides read TGTGCCAGCATGGAGCAGAGCTCCTACGAGCAGTACTTC. Its protein product is CASMEQSSYEQYF.

V gene TRBV19 combines with J gene TRBJ2-6; 11 bases are a match to TRBD1. Germline V CDR1 and CDR2: LNHDA, SQIVND (reference sequence). Losses at the gene ends were 5 bases for V and 3 bases for J; bases not matched to a gene: 12. The CDR3 has 19 amino acids. This chain's CDR3 is CASSSKPGTGGGGANVLTF. The CDR3 bases are TGTGCCAGTAGTTCTAAACCCGGGACAGGGGGTGGTGGGGCCAACGTCCTGACTTTC. The variable domain in full, completed from reference TRBV19 and TRBJ2-6, reads DGGITQSPKYLFRKEGQNVTLSCEQNLNHDAMYWYRQDPGQGLRLIYYSQIVNDFQKGDIAEGYSVSREKKESFPLTVTSAQKNPTAFYLCASSSKPGTGGGGANVLTFGAGSRLTVL.

This clone was counted only a few times. J is TRBJ1-4 and V is TRBV5-1; no clear D gene. The CDR3 is 14 residues long. CDR1 is SGHRS and CDR2 is YFSETQ in the germline V gene. Trimming left V 0 bases short and J 5 bases short, with 8 bases between. CDR3 residues: CASSLAAENEKLFF. CDR3 DNA: TGCGCCAGCAGCTTGGCGGCGGAAAATGAAAAACTGTTTTTT.